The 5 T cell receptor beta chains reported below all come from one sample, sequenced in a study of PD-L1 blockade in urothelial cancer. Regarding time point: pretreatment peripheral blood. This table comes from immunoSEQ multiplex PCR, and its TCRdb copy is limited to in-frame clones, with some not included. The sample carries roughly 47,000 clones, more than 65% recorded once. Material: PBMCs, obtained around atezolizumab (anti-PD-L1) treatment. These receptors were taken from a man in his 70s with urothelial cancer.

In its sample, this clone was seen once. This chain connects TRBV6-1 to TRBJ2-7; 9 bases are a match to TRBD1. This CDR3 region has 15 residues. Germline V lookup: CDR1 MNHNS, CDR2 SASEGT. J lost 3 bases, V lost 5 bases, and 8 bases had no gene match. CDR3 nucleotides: TGTGCCAGCAGTAAACAGGGGGCTTTGGGCTACGAGCAGTACTTC. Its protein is CASSKQGALGYEQYF.

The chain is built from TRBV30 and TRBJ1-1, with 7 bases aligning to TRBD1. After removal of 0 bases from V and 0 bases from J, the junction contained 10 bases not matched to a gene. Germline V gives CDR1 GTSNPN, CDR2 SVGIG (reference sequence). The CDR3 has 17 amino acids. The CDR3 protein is CAWSVLGTVLMNTEAFF. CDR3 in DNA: TGTGCCTGGAGTGTACTCGGGACAGTACTGATGAACACTGAAGCTTTCTTT.

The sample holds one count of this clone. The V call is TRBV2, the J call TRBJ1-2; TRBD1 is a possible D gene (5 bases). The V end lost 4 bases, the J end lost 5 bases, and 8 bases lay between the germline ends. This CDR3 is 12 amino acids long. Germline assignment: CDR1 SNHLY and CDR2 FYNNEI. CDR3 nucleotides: TGTGCCAGCAGTGTGGGGGGTTATGGCTACACCTTC. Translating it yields CASSVGGYGYTF.

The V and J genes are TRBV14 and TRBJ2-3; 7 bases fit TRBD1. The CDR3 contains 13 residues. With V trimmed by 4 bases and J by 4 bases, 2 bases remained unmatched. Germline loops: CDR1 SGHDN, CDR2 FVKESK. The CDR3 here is CASSLGTADTQYF. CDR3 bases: TGTGCCAGCAGCCTTGGGACAGCAGATACGCAGTATTTT.

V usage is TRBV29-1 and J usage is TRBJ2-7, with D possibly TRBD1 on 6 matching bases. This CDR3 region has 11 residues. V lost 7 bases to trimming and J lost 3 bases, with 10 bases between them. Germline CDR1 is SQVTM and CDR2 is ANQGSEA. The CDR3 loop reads CSATGYYEQYF. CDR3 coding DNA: TGCAGCGCTACAGGGTACTACGAGCAGTACTTC.